The clone carrying this T cell receptor (beta chain) was detected once. In the original workflow: Estimated nucleated cell counts came from reference gene primer amplification. Here immunoSEQ multiplex PCR was the method, and the copy in TCRdb shows in-frame clones only, minus some. V, J and clone size derive from that table, while D and trimming were established from the DNA sequence. The sample has about 140,000 clones, 86% seen once. The CDR3 totals 15 residues. The junction had 7 bases not matched to a gene; V was cut back by 6 bases and J by 3 bases. Looked up from germline, CDR1 is ENHRY and CDR2 is SYGVKD. This entry is derived from a study of blood T cell repertoires in COVID-19.

The chain combines TRBV10-3 with TRBJ2-3; TRBD2 agrees at 9 bases. The TCR comes from a woman between 55 and 75 years old with acute or convalescent COVID-19. What was sequenced was peripheral blood. The CDR3 region is CAIRRGSGGTDTQYF. The DNA of the CDR3 is TGTGCCATCAGGAGGGGGAGCGGGGGGACAGATACGCAGTATTTT.